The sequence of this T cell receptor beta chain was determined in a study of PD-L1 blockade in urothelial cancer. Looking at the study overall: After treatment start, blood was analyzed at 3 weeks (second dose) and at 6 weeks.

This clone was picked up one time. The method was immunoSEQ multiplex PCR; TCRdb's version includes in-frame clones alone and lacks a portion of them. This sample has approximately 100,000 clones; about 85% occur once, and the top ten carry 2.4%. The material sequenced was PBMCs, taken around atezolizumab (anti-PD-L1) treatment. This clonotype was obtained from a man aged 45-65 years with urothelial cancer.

DNA for the CDR3: TGTGCCAGCTCACCACTCGGGTCAGCCTATAATTCACCCCTCCACTTT. Its translation is CASSPLGSAYNSPLHF. The chain couples TRBV18 to TRBJ1-6; D gene unclear. Germline lookup yields CDR1 KGHSH and CDR2 LQKENI. V was cut by 1 base and J by 2 bases, with 9 bases left in between. The CDR3 is 16 amino acids.